Listed here are 16 T cell receptor beta chains from one sample, sequenced in a study of T-cell memory formation after mild COVID-19. TCRdb called the 5' RACE reads again in MiXCR, with one record for every CDR3 protein. The sample carries 250,000 to 300,000 distinct CDR3 sequences, less than 20% recorded once. The sequencing input was PBMCs or a T cell subset sorted from them (not recorded which). The receptors come from a man younger than 30 who had mild COVID-19 (a few samples of this study predate the infection). Cell type and time point are not known.

The rearrangement joins TRBV4-3 to TRBJ2-5; 7 bases fit TRBD2. The CDR3 covers 15 residues. V shed 1 base and J 5 bases; nucleotides not matched to a gene: 7. Germline V lookup: CDR1 LGHNA, CDR2 YSLEER. CDR3: CASSQGGGMGETQYF. The CDR3 DNA is TGCGCCAGCAGCCAAGGCGGGGGAATGGGGGAGACCCAGTACTTC.

This chain uses TRBV7-2 with TRBJ1-2; D may be TRBD1 (5 bases). V gave up 6 bases and J gave up 1 base, with 18 bases separating them. Germline V gene sequence: CDR1 SGHTA, CDR2 FQGNSA. This CDR3 comprises 16 residues. CDR3 sequence: CASRPDSMGLNYGYTF. The CDR3, as DNA: TGTGCCAGCAGACCCGACAGTATGGGCCTTAACTATGGCTACACCTTC. Based on the CDR3 plus reference TRBV7-2 and TRBJ1-2, the full variable domain is GAGVSQSPSNKVTEKGKDVELRCDPISGHTALYWYRQSLGQGLEFLIYFQGNSAPDKSGLPSDRFSAERTGGSVSTLTIQRTQQEDSAVYLCASRPDSMGLNYGYTFGSGTRLTVV.

This clonotype was seen a few times. The V gene is TRBV29-1, the J gene TRBJ2-3; 8 nucleotides line up with TRBD2. Germline V gene data show CDR1 as SQVTM and CDR2 as ANQGSEA. This CDR3 spans 15 amino acids. With 3 bases clipped from V and 0 bases from J, the junction kept 5 bases outside the gene matches. CDR3 nucleotides: TGCAGCGTTGATGTGACTAGCGATAGCACAGATACGCAGTATTTT. Translated, it gives CSVDVTSDSTDTQYF.

This clonotype was recorded a few times. The rearrangement uses TRBV12-3 or TRBV12-4 and TRBJ2-7, with 7 bases that match TRBD1. This CDR3 spans 13 amino acids. Trimming removed 4 bases from V and 5 bases from J; junction bases left unmatched: 5. CDR3 protein: CASSSMTGNEQYF. The DNA of the CDR3 is TGTGCCAGCAGTTCCATGACAGGGAACGAGCAGTACTTC.

At least ten counts were recorded for this clonotype. This chain uses TRBV27 with TRBJ1-1; TRBD1 is a possible D gene (6 bases). The CDR3 sequence is 14 residues long. V was clipped by 3 bases and J by 2 bases, with 10 bases between them. Germline V gives CDR1 MNHEY, CDR2 SMNVEV (reference sequence). The CDR3 DNA reads as TGTGCCAGCAGTTTTCAGGGGACAAACACTGAAGCTTTCTTT. It translates to CASSFQGTNTEAFF.

The DNA of the CDR3 is TGTGCCAGCAGCCAAGAAGGACAGGGGAGCACAGATACGCAGTATTTT. Residues: CASSQEGQGSTDTQYF. This chain joins TRBV4-2 and TRBJ2-3, with TRBD1 identical over 9 bases. Per germline, CDR1 LGHNA and CDR2 YNFKEQ. The V gene end was trimmed by 0 bases and the J gene end by 0 bases; junction bases not matched to a gene: 1. This CDR3 region has 16 residues.

This clonotype turned up a few times. The CDR3 sequence is CASSQATGVGYGYTF. CDR3 nucleotides: TGCGCCAGCAGCCAAGCAACGGGGGTTGGATATGGCTACACCTTC. The chain couples TRBV4-1 to TRBJ1-2; D is possibly TRBD1 (5 bases). Germline V gene sequence: CDR1 MGHRA, CDR2 YSYEKL. The V and J ends lost 1 base and 5 bases respectively, with 14 bases between them. The CDR3 spans 15 residues.

A few counts support this clonotype. This chain links TRBV27 with TRBJ2-5, with D maybe TRBD2 (6 bases). Trimming left V 0 bases short and J 6 bases short, with 14 bases between. The CDR3 consists of 15 residues. Germline loops: CDR1 MNHEY, CDR2 SMNVEV (reference sequence). CDR3 protein: CASSLSTFGGKTQYF. The CDR3 coding sequence is TGTGCCAGCAGTTTATCGACGTTCGGGGGTAAGACCCAGTACTTC.

This clonotype was detected a few times. The chain uses TRBV30 and TRBJ1-1, with D unresolved. CDR1 is GTSNPN, CDR2 SVGIG, per germline (reference sequence). V was pared by 6 bases and J by 3 bases, with 8 bases between. This CDR3 contains 11 residues. The CDR3 bases are TGTGCCTGCCGGTGGGACACTGAAGCTTTCTTT. As protein: CACRWDTEAFF.

There are a few counts of this clonotype. This chain uses TRBV4-2 with TRBJ2-3, with TRBD2 matching 8 bases. The CDR3 spans 16 residues. Germline V gene sequence: CDR1 LGHNA, CDR2 YNFKEQ. The V segment lost 6 bases and the J segment 0 bases; nucleotides outside the gene matches: 8. CDR3 nucleotides: TGTGCCAGCAGAAGAGCCGAGCGGGGGAGCACAGATACGCAGTATTTT. Its protein product is CASRRAERGSTDTQYF.

This clonotype was counted only a few times. This sequence joins TRBV3-1 and TRBJ1-4, with D perhaps TRBD1 (5 bases). The CDR3 runs 16 residues. The ends were cut back, 0 bases at V and 2 bases at J, with 10 bases in the middle. The germline CDR1 and CDR2 sequences are LGHDT and YNNKEL (reference sequence). The CDR3 nucleotides read TGTGCCAGCAGCCAAGAAACGGGACTCACTAATGAAAAACTGTTTTTT. It encodes CASSQETGLTNEKLFF.

The sample holds many counts of this clonotype. One junction end does not reproduce the germline sequence, and a read error may be involved. V and J are TRBV11-2 and TRBJ2-2; D possibly corresponds to TRBD2 (6 bases). This CDR3 spans 13 amino acids. Germline lookup yields CDR1 SGHAT and CDR2 FQNNGV. This CDR3 is CASSLGGTGELFF. CDR3 sequence (DNA): TGCGCCAGCAGTCTCGGGGGAACCGGGGAGCTGTTTTTT.

This sequence joins TRBV6-5 and TRBJ2-7, with D possibly matching TRBD2 (5 bases). V lost 6 bases, J lost 4 bases, and 13 bases lay in between. This CDR3 spans 13 amino acids. Germline V gives CDR1 MNHEY, CDR2 SVGAGI. CDR3: CASSPSPGYEQYV. CDR3 DNA: TGTGCCAGCAGCCCCTCTCCGGGATACGAGCAGTACGTC.

As concerns this clonotype: A read error is possible here, since a much larger clone lies one base away. This chain uses TRBV10-3 with TRBJ1-2; D may be TRBD1 (6 bases). Germline CDR1 ENHRY, CDR2 SYGVKD. The CDR3 is 13 amino acids. V was cut by 8 bases and J by 2 bases, with 12 bases left in between. The DNA for the CDR3 is TGTGCCATCTATTTGGGGGCCAACTATGGCTACACCTTC. It encodes CAIYLGANYGYTF.

This clonotype was counted between two and nine times. The chain combines TRBV27 with TRBJ2-2; a possible D gene is TRBD2 (5 bases). Trimming cost V 6 bases and J 3 bases, with 14 bases left between them. Per germline, CDR1 MNHEY and CDR2 SMNVEV (reference sequence). This CDR3 region has 15 residues. CDR3 DNA sequence: TGTGCCAGCAGCCAGCTAGCTCGACACACCGGGGAGCTGTTTTTT. It codes for CASSQLARHTGELFF.

The V gene is TRBV19, the J gene TRBJ2-1; 9 nucleotides line up with TRBD2. Per the germline V gene, CDR1 is LNHDA and CDR2 is SQIVND (reference sequence). Trimming cost V 0 bases and J 2 bases; bases outside gene matches: 8. The CDR3 contains 18 residues. In DNA form, the CDR3 reads TGTGCCAGTAGTATAGATCCTGGCGGGGGGGCCCCCTACAATGAGCAGTTCTTC. It yields the protein CASSIDPGGGAPYNEQFF.